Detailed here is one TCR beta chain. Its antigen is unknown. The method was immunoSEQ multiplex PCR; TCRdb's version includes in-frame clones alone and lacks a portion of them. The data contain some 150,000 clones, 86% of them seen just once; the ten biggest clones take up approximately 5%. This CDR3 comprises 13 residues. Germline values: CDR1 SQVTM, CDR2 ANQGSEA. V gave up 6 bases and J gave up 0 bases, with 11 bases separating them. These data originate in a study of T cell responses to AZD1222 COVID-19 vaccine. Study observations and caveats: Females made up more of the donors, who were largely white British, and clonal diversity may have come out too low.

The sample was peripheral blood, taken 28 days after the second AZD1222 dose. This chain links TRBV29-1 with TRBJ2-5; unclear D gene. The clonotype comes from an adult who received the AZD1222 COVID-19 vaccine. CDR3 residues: CSVGRTYQETQYF. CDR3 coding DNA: TGCAGCGTCGGGCGGACGTACCAAGAGACCCAGTACTTC.